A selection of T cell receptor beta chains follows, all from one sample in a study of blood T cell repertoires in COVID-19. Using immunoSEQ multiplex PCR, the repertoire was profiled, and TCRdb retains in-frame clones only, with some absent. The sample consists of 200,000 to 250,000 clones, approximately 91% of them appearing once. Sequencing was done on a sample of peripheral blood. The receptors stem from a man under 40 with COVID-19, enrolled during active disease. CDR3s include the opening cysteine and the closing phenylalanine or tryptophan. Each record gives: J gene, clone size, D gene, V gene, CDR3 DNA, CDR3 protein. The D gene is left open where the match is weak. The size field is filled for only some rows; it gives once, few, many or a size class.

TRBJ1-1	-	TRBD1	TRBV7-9	TGTGCCAGCAGCTTAGCCCCTCTGACAGGGGCTGATGAAGCTTTCTTT	CASSLAPLTGADEAFF
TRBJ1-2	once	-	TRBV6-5	TGTGCCAGCAGCCCGCGGGCCCTAGGGGGCTACACCTTC	CASSPRALGGYTF
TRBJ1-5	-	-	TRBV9	TGTGCCAGCAGCGTGGGGCAGGGCCGCAATCAGCCCCAGCATTTT	CASSVGQGRNQPQHF
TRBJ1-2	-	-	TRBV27	TGTGCCAGCAAACGGGGGAGTAACTATGGCTACACCTTC	CASKRGSNYGYTF
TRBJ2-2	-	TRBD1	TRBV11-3	TGTGCCAGCAGCAAGGACAGGGGGAACGGGGAGCTGTTTTTT	CASSKDRGNGELFF
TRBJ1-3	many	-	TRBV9	TGTGCCAGCAGCGTAACAGGGCAGACTGGAAACACCATATATTTT	CASSVTGQTGNTIYF
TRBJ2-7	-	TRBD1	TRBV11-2	TGTGCCAGCAGCCCCCGAGCCGGGACAGGGCCCTCCTACGAGCAGTACTTC	CASSPRAGTGPSYEQYF
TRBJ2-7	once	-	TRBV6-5	TGTGCCAGCAGTTATAACAGGGACGGATACGAGCAGTACTTC	CASSYNRDGYEQYF
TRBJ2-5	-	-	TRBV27	TGTGCCAGCGGCCTCCGCCAGGGAGAGACCCAGTACTTC	CASGLRQGETQYF
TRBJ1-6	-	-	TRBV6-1	TGTGCCAGCAGTGACACAGGGTTCGATAATTCACCCCTCCACTTT	CASSDTGFDNSPLHF
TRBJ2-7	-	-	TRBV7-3	TGTGCCAGCAGCTTAAGGCAGGGAAGCCACGAGCAGTACTTC	CASSLRQGSHEQYF
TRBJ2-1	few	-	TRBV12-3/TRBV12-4	TGTGCCGGCGGGGCAGCCTACAATGAGCAGTTCTTC	CAGGAAYNEQFF
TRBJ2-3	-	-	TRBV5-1	TGCGCCAGCAGCTTGGGTACGGCGGGGTTACGCACAGATACGCAGTATTTT	CASSLGTAGLRTDTQYF